This TCR beta chain originates from a study of shared clonotypes between healthy human individuals. The DNA input per sorted-subset replicate PCR was roughly 210 ng, corresponding to 25,000 to 35,000 T cell genomes. Repertoires were generated with immunoSEQ multiplex PCR, while TCRdb's copy carries only in-frame clones and drops some. Of 1,500,000 or so clones listed, roughly 96% were seen once; the top ten hold 1% to 1.5%. Investigators divided CD4+ cells into CD45RA+ naive and CD45RA-negative memory subsets. Germline V gives CDR1 SGHDT, CDR2 YYEEEE. The ends were cut back, 0 bases at V and 2 bases at J, with 8 bases in the middle. The CDR3 runs to 14 residues.

Sequenced: naive CD4+ T cells sorted from blood. The subset here: CD45RA+ positively selected. The sequence derives from a man aged 25 to 40 in good health. The chain recombines TRBV5-6 with TRBJ2-5, with D unclear. The CDR3 reads CASSLVLEQETQYF. The CDR3 nucleotides read TGTGCCAGCAGCTTGGTCCTAGAGCAAGAGACCCAGTACTTC.